These T cell receptor beta chains were read from a single sample in a study of human thymus T cells. Libraries were prepared by immunoSEQ multiplex PCR; TCRdb keeps only in-frame clonotypes and omits some of them. The table records 40,000 to 45,000 clones, roughly 94% of them present only once. Material: blood. These receptors came from a boy less than two years old with a congenital heart defect but otherwise immunologically healthy. Both conserved end residues are part of each CDR3. The order of the fields is D gene, V gene, J gene, clone size, CDR3 protein, CDR3 DNA. The D gene is left open where the match is weak. The size field is filled for only some rows; it gives once, few, many or a size class.

TRBD2	TRBV5-1	TRBJ2-5	.	CASSLELAGVNQYF	TGCGCCAGCAGCTTGGAACTAGCGGGGGTTAACCAGTACTTC
.	TRBV27	TRBJ2-7	.	CASSSGTSGYEQYF	TGTGCCAGCAGTTCCGGGACTTCAGGCTACGAGCAGTACTTC
.	TRBV23-1	TRBJ1-6	.	CASSRRESNSPLHF	TGCGCCAGCAGTCGACGGGAGAGCAATTCACCCCTCCACTTT
TRBD2	TRBV6-5	TRBJ2-3	.	CASSPTSGRNTQYF	TGTGCCAGCAGTCCGACTAGCGGGAGGAATACGCAGTATTTT
TRBD2	TRBV28	TRBJ2-5	.	CASKGLAAYQETQYF	TGTGCCAGCAAGGGACTAGCAGCATACCAAGAGACCCAGTACTTC
.	TRBV7-9	TRBJ2-2	once	CASSPGDDLPGELFF	TGTGCCAGCAGCCCCGGGGATGATCTTCCCGGGGAGCTGTTTTTT
TRBD2	TRBV5-1	TRBJ2-1	.	CASSPKGLAGRVYNEQFF	TGCGCCAGCAGCCCAAAGGGACTAGCGGGGAGGGTCTACAATGAGCAGTTCTTC
TRBD2	TRBV5-1	TRBJ2-5	.	CASRGLAGKETQYF	TGCGCCAGCAGAGGACTAGCGGGCAAAGAGACCCAGTACTTC
.	TRBV30	TRBJ1-6	.	CALGISYNSPLHF	TGTGCCTTAGGGATTTCCTATAATTCACCCCTCCACTTT
.	TRBV5-6	TRBJ1-1	once	CASSHRRATEAFF	TGTGCCAGCAGCCATCGGAGGGCTACTGAAGCTTTCTTT
.	TRBV2	TRBJ2-7	.	CASRWISYEQYF	TGTGCCAGCAGGTGGATCTCCTACGAGCAGTACTTC
TRBD1	TRBV9	TRBJ1-2	.	CASSVGTGWDGYTF	TGTGCCAGCAGCGTAGGGACAGGGTGGGATGGCTACACCTTC